The clone carrying this T cell receptor beta chain was counted only a few times. Unmatched junction bases numbered 4, after V lost 4 bases and J lost 1 base. Germline V CDR1 and CDR2: SGHNT, YYREEE (reference sequence). The CDR3 runs 15 residues. Patients of the Seattle cohort, enrolled during active infection, were followed longitudinally. The record originates from a study of blood T cell repertoires in COVID-19. The overall study: Researchers got acute and convalescent COVID-19 samples from the United States, Italy and Spain.

Authors' data handling: Reference gene primer amplification in the assay estimated nucleated cell counts. Measured with immunoSEQ multiplex PCR; TCRdb has only the in-frame clones, and not every one. The V and J calls and the clone size are those of that table, but D and trimming were determined from the DNA. The data contain roughly 220,000 clones, 80% to 85% of them singletons. This rearrangement joins TRBV5-4 to TRBJ1-1, with 10 bases matching TRBD1. The receptor's source is a woman older than 75 with COVID-19, enrolled during active disease. Sequencing was done on a sample of peripheral blood. Here the CDR3 DNA reads TGTGCCAGCAGCAAGGGGACAGGGGCGAACACTGAAGCTTTCTTT. It encodes CASSKGTGANTEAFF.